Reported below is one TCR beta chain. Profiling relied on immunoSEQ multiplex PCR, and the TCRdb table lists in-frame clones only, not all of them. This sample's table has 150,000 to 200,000 clones. The data derive from a study of control samples from healthy donors and cancer patients. J was trimmed by 4 bases and V by 4 bases; bases with no gene match: 7. CDR1 LGHDT and CDR2 YNNKEL come from the germline V gene (reference sequence). The CDR3 is made up of 15 amino acids. The clonotype was recovered from a woman aged 25 to 39 in good health. The source material was blood. The rearrangement joins TRBV3-1 (or the pseudogene TRBV3-2) to TRBJ2-7; 10 bases line up with TRBD1. This chain's CDR3 is CASSPRDRGWYEQYF. DNA of the CDR3: TGTGCCAGCAGCCCTCGGGACAGGGGATGGTACGAGCAGTACTTC.